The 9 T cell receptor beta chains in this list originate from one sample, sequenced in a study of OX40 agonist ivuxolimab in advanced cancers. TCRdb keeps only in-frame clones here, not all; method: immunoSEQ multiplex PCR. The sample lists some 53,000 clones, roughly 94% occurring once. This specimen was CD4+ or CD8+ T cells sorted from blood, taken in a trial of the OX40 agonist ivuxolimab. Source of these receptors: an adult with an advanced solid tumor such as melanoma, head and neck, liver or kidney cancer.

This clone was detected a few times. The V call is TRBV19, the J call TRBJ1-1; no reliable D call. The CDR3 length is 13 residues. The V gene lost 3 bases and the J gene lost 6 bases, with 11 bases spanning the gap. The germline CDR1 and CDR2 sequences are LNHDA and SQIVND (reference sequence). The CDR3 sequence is CASSITYPPEAFF. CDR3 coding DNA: TGTGCCAGTAGTATTACCTACCCACCTGAAGCTTTCTTT.

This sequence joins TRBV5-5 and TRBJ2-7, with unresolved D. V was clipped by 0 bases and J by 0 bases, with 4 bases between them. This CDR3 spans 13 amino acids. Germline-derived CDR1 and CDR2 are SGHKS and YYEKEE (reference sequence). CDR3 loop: CASSLVPSYEQYF. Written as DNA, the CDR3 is TGTGCCAGCAGCTTGGTTCCCTCCTACGAGCAGTACTTC.

CDR3 in amino acids: CASSIGGGAADGTQYF. The CDR3 bases are TGTGCCAGTAGTATTGGCGGGGGGGCAGCGGACGGGACCCAGTACTTC. J is TRBJ2-5 and V is TRBV19, with 9 bases lining up with TRBD2. The CDR3 loop spans 16 amino acids. Germline CDR1 and CDR2: LNHDA and SQIVND (reference sequence). Trimming at V came to 3 bases and at J to 7 bases, leaving 12 bases not matched to a gene.

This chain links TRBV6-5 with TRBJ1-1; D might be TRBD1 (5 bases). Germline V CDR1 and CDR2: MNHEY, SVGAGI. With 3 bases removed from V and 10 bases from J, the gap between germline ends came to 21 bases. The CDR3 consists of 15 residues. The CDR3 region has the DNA TGTGCCAGCAGTTATACGCCCGGGAACGCCGGGGCAGCTTTCTTT. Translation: CASSYTPGNAGAAFF.

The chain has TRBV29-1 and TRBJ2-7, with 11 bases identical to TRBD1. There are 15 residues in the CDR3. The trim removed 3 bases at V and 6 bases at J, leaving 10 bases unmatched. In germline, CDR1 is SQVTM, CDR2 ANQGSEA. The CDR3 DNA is TGCAGCGTTGAGAAGGTGGGGACAGGGGGGCGCGAGCAGTACTTC. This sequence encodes CSVEKVGTGGREQYF.

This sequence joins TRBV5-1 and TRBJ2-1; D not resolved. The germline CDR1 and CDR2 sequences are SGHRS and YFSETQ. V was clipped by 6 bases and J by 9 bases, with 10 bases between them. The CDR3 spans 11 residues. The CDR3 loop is CASNHIAEQFF. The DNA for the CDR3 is TGCGCCAGCAATCATATCGCTGAGCAGTTCTTC. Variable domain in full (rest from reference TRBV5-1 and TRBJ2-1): KAGVTQTPRYLIKTRGQQVTLSCSPISGHRSVSWYQQTPGQGLQFLFEYFSETQRNKGNFPGRFSGRQFSNSRSEMNVSTLELGDSALYLCASNHIAEQFFGPGTRLTVL.

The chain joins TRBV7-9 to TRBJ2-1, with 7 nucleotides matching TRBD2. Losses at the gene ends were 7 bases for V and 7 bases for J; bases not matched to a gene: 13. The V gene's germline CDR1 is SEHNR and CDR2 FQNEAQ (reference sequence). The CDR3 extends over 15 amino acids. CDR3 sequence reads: CASTPGLQRENEQFF. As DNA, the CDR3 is TGTGCCAGCACCCCGGGTCTTCAGCGGGAAAATGAGCAGTTCTTC. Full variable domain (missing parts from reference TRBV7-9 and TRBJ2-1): DTGVSQNPRHKITKRGQNVTFRCDPISEHNRLYWYRQTLGQGPEFLTYFQNEAQLEKSRLLSDRFSAERPKGSFSTLEIQRTEQGDSAMYLCASTPGLQRENEQFFGPGTRLTVL.

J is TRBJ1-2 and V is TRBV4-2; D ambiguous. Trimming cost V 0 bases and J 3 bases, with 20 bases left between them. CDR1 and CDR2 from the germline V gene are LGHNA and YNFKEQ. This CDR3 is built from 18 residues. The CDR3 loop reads CASSQERSQRPPDYGYTF. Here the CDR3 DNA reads TGTGCCAGCAGCCAAGAACGGTCGCAGAGGCCTCCCGACTATGGCTACACCTTC.

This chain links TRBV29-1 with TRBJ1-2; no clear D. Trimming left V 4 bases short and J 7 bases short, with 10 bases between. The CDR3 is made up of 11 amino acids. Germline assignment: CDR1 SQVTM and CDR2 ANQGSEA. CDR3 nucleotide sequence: TGCAGCGTTGTCAGGCTGGGTGGCTACACCTTC. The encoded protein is CSVVRLGGYTF.